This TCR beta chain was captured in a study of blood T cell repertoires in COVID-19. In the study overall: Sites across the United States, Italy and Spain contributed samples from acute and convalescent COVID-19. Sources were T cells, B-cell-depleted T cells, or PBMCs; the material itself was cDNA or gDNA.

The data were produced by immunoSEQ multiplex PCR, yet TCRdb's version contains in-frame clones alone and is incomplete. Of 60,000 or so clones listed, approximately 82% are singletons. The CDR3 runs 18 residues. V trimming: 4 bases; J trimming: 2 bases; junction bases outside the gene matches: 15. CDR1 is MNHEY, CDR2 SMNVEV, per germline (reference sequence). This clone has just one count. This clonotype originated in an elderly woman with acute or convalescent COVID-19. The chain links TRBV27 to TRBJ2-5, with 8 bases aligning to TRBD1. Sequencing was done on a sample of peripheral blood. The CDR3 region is CASSSLAILRQGQETQYF. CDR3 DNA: TGTGCCAGCAGTTCCCTTGCAATACTCAGACAGGGGCAAGAGACCCAGTACTTC.